The present TCR beta chain was sequenced within a study of OX40 agonist ivuxolimab in advanced cancers. Background on the study: The study gave patients intravenous ivuxolimab at 0.01 to 10 mg/kg every 2 weeks. Three dose-escalation patients had partial responses: one with hepatocellular carcinoma and two with cutaneous melanoma. Study-level points and caveats: The CD4+ and CD8+ T cells in the blood had expanded clonally by week 6 at 0.1 to 3.0 mg/kg.

Repertoires were generated with immunoSEQ multiplex PCR, while TCRdb's copy carries only in-frame clones and drops some. The sample yields about 63,000 clones, approximately 91% seen once. To note about this clone: Its target is not known.

This receptor was identified in an adult with an advanced solid tumor such as melanoma, head and neck, liver or kidney cancer. Sequenced here: CD4+ or CD8+ T cells sorted from blood, sampled in a trial of the OX40 agonist ivuxolimab.

Written as DNA, the CDR3 is TGTGCCAGCAGCACCGGGGAGCTGTTTTTT. As protein: CASSTGELFF. The chain joins TRBV27 to TRBJ2-2; D is unclear. Trimming removed 6 bases at V and 4 bases at J, with 0 bases between. The CDR3 has 10 residues. Germline-derived CDR1 and CDR2 are MNHEY and SMNVEV (reference sequence).